The sequence of this T cell receptor (beta chain) was determined in a study of control samples from healthy donors and cancer patients. Sequencing used immunoSEQ multiplex PCR; TCRdb keeps in-frame clones, though not all of them. The sample contains 120,000 or so clones, about 90% of which appear only once. Deletions cut 5 bases from V and 2 bases from J, with 18 bases between. Germline V gene lookup returns CDR1 SEHNR and CDR2 FQNEAQ (reference sequence). The CDR3 is made up of 16 amino acids. This TCR came from a young man in good health. Sequencing was carried out using blood. V and J are TRBV7-9 and TRBJ1-2, with D hard to call. In DNA form, the CDR3 reads TGTGCCAGCAGCCGTGGGTCCGAACAATTAAACTATGGCTACACCTTC. Translating gives CASSRGSEQLNYGYTF.